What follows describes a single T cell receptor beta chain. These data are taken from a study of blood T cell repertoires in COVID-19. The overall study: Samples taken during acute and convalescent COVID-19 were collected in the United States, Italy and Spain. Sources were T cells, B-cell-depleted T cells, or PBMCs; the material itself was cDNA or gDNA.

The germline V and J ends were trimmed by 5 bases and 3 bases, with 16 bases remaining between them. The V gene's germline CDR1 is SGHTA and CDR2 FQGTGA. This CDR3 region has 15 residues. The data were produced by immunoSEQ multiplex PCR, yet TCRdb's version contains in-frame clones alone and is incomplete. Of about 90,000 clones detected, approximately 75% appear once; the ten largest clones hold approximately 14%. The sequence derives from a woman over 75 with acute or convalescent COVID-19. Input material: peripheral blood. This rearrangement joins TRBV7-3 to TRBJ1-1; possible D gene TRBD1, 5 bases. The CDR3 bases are TGTGCCAGCAGCCAATCCCTCGGGGGATACACTGAAGCTTTCTTT. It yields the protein CASSQSLGGYTEAFF.